These 24 T cell receptor beta chains were all obtained from the same sample, sequenced in a study of T-cell reconstitution after alpha-beta-depleted transplantation in children. The TCRbeta library was prepared with unique molecular identifiers. TCRdb reanalysed the PCR reads using MiXCR and keeps one entry per CDR3 protein. Of some 550,000 distinct CDR3 sequences listed, about 16% are singletons. Sequenced here: PBMCs from the stem cell graft donor, sampled from the stem cell graft. The origin of the receptors is a human donor who donated a stem cell graft to a child with acute lymphoblastic leukemia.

The J gene is TRBJ2-7, the V gene TRBV20-1; D uncertain. The V gene's germline CDR1 is DFQATT and CDR2 SNEGSKA (reference sequence). The CDR3 is made up of 12 amino acids. V shed 3 bases and J shed 3 bases, with 9 bases lying between them. The CDR3 spells CSASIQNYEQYF. CDR3 coding DNA: TGCAGTGCTAGTATCCAGAACTACGAGCAGTACTTC.

The CDR3 sequence: CSAWDRNTGELFF. CDR3 sequence (DNA): TGCAGCGCGTGGGACAGGAACACCGGGGAGCTGTTTTTT. The chain carries TRBV29-1 and TRBJ2-2, with 7 nucleotides matching TRBD1. The CDR3 has 13 residues. After removal of 7 bases from V and 1 base from J, the junction contained 3 bases not matched to a gene. CDR1 is SQVTM, CDR2 ANQGSEA, per germline.

This chain joins TRBV27 and TRBJ2-7, with 12 bases matching TRBD1. Germline CDR1 reads MNHEY; CDR2 reads SMNVEV (reference sequence). The length of the CDR3 is 16 residues. The J segment lost 1 base and the V segment lost 3 bases, leaving 4 bases of the junction unmatched. CDR3 protein: CASSLGDRGRSYEQYF. In DNA form, the CDR3 reads TGTGCCAGCAGTTTGGGGGACAGGGGGCGATCCTACGAGCAGTACTTC.

The chain links TRBV3-1 to TRBJ1-5; D is ambiguous. Germline V gene data show CDR1 as LGHDT and CDR2 as YNNKEL (reference sequence). V was pared by 5 bases and J by 4 bases, with 12 bases between. The CDR3 consists of 14 residues. As DNA, the CDR3 is TGTGCCAGCAGCACCGGGATCGGGAATCAGCCCCAGCATTTT. This sequence encodes CASSTGIGNQPQHF.

CDR3 protein: CASSYASSSYEQYF. The CDR3 bases are TGTGCCAGCAGTTATGCGAGCAGCTCCTACGAGCAGTACTTC. The V call is TRBV27, the J call TRBJ2-7, with D hard to call. CDR1 is MNHEY, CDR2 SMNVEV, per germline (reference sequence). V lost 4 bases, J lost 0 bases, and 10 bases lay in between. CDR3 size: 14 residues.

This clonotype has a count of ten or more. This chain links TRBV4-2 with TRBJ2-7; 7 nucleotides match TRBD1. Germline CDR1 reads LGHNA; CDR2 reads YNFKEQ. CDR3 length: 16 residues. J lost 1 base, V lost 3 bases, and 9 bases had no gene match. The CDR3 protein is CASSHDGTEFSYEQYF. The CDR3 nucleotides are TGTGCCAGCAGCCACGACGGGACAGAATTTTCCTACGAGCAGTACTTC.

The chain links TRBV7-2 to TRBJ1-2; tentatively, D is TRBD1 (5 bases). The CDR3 spans 20 residues. Per the germline V gene, CDR1 is SGHTA and CDR2 is FQGNSA. With 0 bases removed from V and 2 bases from J, the gap between germline ends came to 25 bases. The CDR3 DNA reads TGTGCCAGCAGCTTAGCGCTGTTAACAGGCCCAGGGACCCGAAACTATGGCTACACCTTC. Translated: CASSLALLTGPGTRNYGYTF.

This clonotype was recorded a few times. The rearrangement uses TRBV18 and TRBJ1-4; D gene uncertain. V lost 0 bases and J 7 bases, leaving 3 bases between the germline ends. This CDR3 region has 12 residues. Looked up from germline, CDR1 is KGHSH and CDR2 is LQKENI. CDR3 nucleotides: TGTGCCAGCTCACCACCTACTGAAAAACTGTTTTTT. Residues: CASSPPTEKLFF. Combining the CDR3 with reference TRBV18 and TRBJ1-4 gives the whole variable domain NAGVMQNPRHLVRRRGQEARLRCSPMKGHSHVYWYRQLPEEGLKFMVYLQKENIIDESGMPKERFSAEFPKEGPSILRIQQVVRGDSAAYFCASSPPTEKLFFGSGTQLSVL.

This chain joins TRBV12-3 or TRBV12-4 and TRBJ2-3; D remains unclear. The CDR3 runs 14 residues. The V end was cut by 8 bases, the J end by 7 bases, with 19 bases between. The CDR3 coding sequence is TGTGCCAGCTCTGACGAGGTAGCAGTCTATACGCAGTATTTT. This encodes CASSDEVAVYTQYF.

The V call is TRBV7-9, the J call TRBJ2-7; the D gene is possibly TRBD2 (5 bases). The CDR3 covers 14 residues. CDR1 is SEHNR, CDR2 FQNEAQ, per germline (reference sequence). With 0 bases removed from V and 7 bases from J, the gap between germline ends came to 13 bases. The CDR3 nucleotides are TGTGCCAGCAGCTTAGCGGAACGGGAACGGGAGCAGTACTTC. This gives the protein CASSLAEREREQYF.

The chain is built from TRBV7-3 and TRBJ2-3; D gene unclear. The CDR3 totals 18 residues. Trimming shortened V by 5 bases and J by 2 bases, and 23 bases separated the two germline ends. Germline V gene lookup returns CDR1 SGHTA and CDR2 FQGTGA. CDR3 sequence reads: CASSTLMTPGLITDTQYF. CDR3 DNA: TGTGCCAGCAGCACGCTGATGACGCCCGGGCTTATCACAGATACGCAGTATTTT.

The genes are TRBV4-1 and TRBJ2-7; 9 bases agree with TRBD1. The germline V gene encodes CDR1 MGHRA and CDR2 YSYEKL. CDR3 length: 15 residues. Trimming took 4 bases from V and 2 from J; bases not matched to a gene: 6. The CDR3 spells CASSPLGQGTYEQYF. CDR3 DNA sequence: TGCGCCAGCAGCCCACTGGGACAGGGAACCTACGAGCAGTACTTC.

This clonotype has only a few counts. The J gene is TRBJ2-1, the V gene TRBV27; D remains ambiguous. Between the trimmed V and J ends, which lost 4 bases and 2 bases, there was a span of 15 bases. Germline V gives CDR1 MNHEY, CDR2 SMNVEV (reference sequence). This CDR3 has 16 amino acids. The CDR3 DNA follows: TGTGCCAGCAGTTCACGCCAGGATACCACCTACAATGAGCAGTTCTTC. It is translated as CASSSRQDTTYNEQFF.

The chain employs TRBV9 and TRBJ1-1; D remains ambiguous. Germline CDR1 SGDLS, CDR2 YYNGEE. The CDR3 runs to 15 residues. V dropped 4 bases and J dropped 0 bases, with 13 bases sitting between them. This chain's CDR3 is CASSPPNRMNTEAFF. The DNA for the CDR3 is TGTGCCAGCAGCCCCCCGAACAGAATGAACACTGAAGCTTTCTTT.

The V call is TRBV5-1, the J call TRBJ1-3; D is unresolved. CDR3 length: 15 amino acids. Trimming removed 2 bases from V and 0 bases from J, with 9 bases in between. Germline V gene data show CDR1 as SGHRS and CDR2 as YFSETQ. CDR3 nucleotide sequence: TGCGCCAGCAGCTTATCAGCCTTCTCTGGAAACACCATATATTTT. Its translation is CASSLSAFSGNTIYF.

The chain couples TRBV6-1 to TRBJ1-3; D is unclear. The CDR3 sequence is 13 residues long. V lost 8 bases and J lost 0, with 8 bases in between. The germline CDR1 and CDR2 sequences are MNHNS and SASEGT. The chain's CDR3 is CASGVNSGNTIYF. CDR3 sequence (DNA): TGTGCCAGCGGAGTGAACTCTGGAAACACCATATATTTT.

The rearrangement joins TRBV20-1 to TRBJ2-5; 8 bases fit TRBD1. Per germline, CDR1 DFQATT and CDR2 SNEGSKA (reference sequence). V lost 6 bases to trimming and J lost 4 bases; unmatched junction nucleotides: 10. The CDR3 spans 14 residues. This CDR3 reads CSAHAGGLPETQYF. The DNA of the CDR3 is TGCAGTGCACACGCAGGGGGCTTGCCAGAGACCCAGTACTTC.

This clonotype was recorded a few times. The chain is built from TRBV12-5 and TRBJ1-5; D is perhaps TRBD1 (6 bases). Germline V gives CDR1 LGHNT, CDR2 FRNRAP. V shed 0 bases and J shed 2 bases, with 17 bases lying between them. The CDR3 sequence is 18 residues long. In DNA, the CDR3 is TGTGCTAGTGGTTTGGTACTTGGGGGGGCTGGGGGCAATCAGCCCCAGCATTTT. It codes for CASGLVLGGAGGNQPQHF.

V usage is TRBV5-1 and J usage is TRBJ2-7; D unclear. CDR1 SGHRS and CDR2 YFSETQ come from the germline V gene. V was pared by 2 bases and J by 0 bases, with 9 bases between. There are 14 residues in the CDR3. The CDR3 DNA reads TGCGCCAGCAGCTTCGTCAGGTCCTCCTACGAGCAGTACTTC. The encoded protein is CASSFVRSSYEQYF.

The chain combines TRBV7-9 with TRBJ1-5; D is perhaps TRBD1 (6 bases). The CDR3 is made up of 15 amino acids. V lost 1 base, J lost 4 bases, and 11 bases lay in between. Germline lookup yields CDR1 SEHNR and CDR2 FQNEAQ (reference sequence). The CDR3 region is CASSLGTAENQPQHF. DNA for the CDR3: TGTGCCAGCAGCTTAGGGACAGCAGAAAATCAGCCCCAGCATTTT.

The table lists this clonotype with a few counts. The genes are TRBV4-1 and TRBJ1-2, with 9 bases aligning to TRBD1. Germline V lookup: CDR1 MGHRA, CDR2 YSYEKL. This CDR3 comprises 17 residues. V dropped 1 base and J dropped 3; count of bases not matched to a gene: 9. The CDR3 sequence is CASSQVRGTGRYYGYTF. Written as DNA, the CDR3 is TGCGCCAGCAGCCAAGTACGGGGGACAGGGAGGTACTATGGCTACACCTTC.

Worth noting for this clonotype: The junction departs from germline at one end; a sequencing error may be responsible. CDR3 DNA: TGTGCCAGCAGCTTAGTGTTACATACCCGCGACAATGGGCAGTTCTTC. Translating it yields CASSLVLHTRDNGQFF. The genes are TRBV11-2 and TRBJ2-1, with unresolved D. CDR1 is SGHAT, CDR2 FQNNGV, per germline. This CDR3 is built from 16 residues.

The chain couples TRBV13 to TRBJ2-7; D possibly corresponds to TRBD1 (5 bases). The CDR3 contains 13 residues. CDR1 is PRHDT and CDR2 is FYEKMQ in the germline V gene (reference sequence). V was shortened by 1 base and J by 5 bases, with 9 bases between the two germline ends. The CDR3 is CASSLDPGHEQYF. The DNA for the CDR3 is TGTGCCAGCAGCTTAGACCCAGGGCACGAGCAGTACTTC. Looking up the rest from reference TRBV13 and TRBJ2-7 gives the full variable domain: AAGVIQSPRHLIKEKRETATLKCYPIPRHDTVYWYQQGPGQDPQFLISFYEKMQSDKGSIPDRFSAQQFSDYHSELNMSSLELGDSALYFCASSLDPGHEQYFGPGTRLTVT.

This sequence joins TRBV9 and TRBJ2-7; D is possibly TRBD2 (7 bases). The CDR3 contains 19 residues. CDR1 SGDLS and CDR2 YYNGEE come from the germline V gene. The V end was cut by 4 bases, the J end by 2 bases, with 28 bases between. CDR3 residues: CASSSKGGGAGVMTYEQYF. CDR3 nucleotides: TGTGCCAGCAGCTCTAAGGGAGGGGGTGCGGGAGTAATGACCTACGAGCAGTACTTC.